This TCR beta chain was sequenced during a study of shared clonotypes between healthy human individuals. A note on this clone: Other nucleotide sequences in the sample specify the same CDR3.

CDR3 size: 15 residues. The V end lost 3 bases, the J end lost 0 bases, and 9 bases lay between the germline ends. Germline values: CDR1 KGHSH, CDR2 LQKENI. Some clones are missing from TCRdb's copy, which holds only in-frame ones; the method was immunoSEQ multiplex PCR. The table lists 850,000 to 1,200,000 clones, roughly 70% of them singletons. This rearrangement joins TRBV18 to TRBJ2-4; D gene uncertain. The sequence was collected from a man aged 18 to 35 in good health. Sequencing was carried out using memory CD4+ T cells sorted from blood. Subset denoted: CD45RA-negative fraction. CDR3 sequence (DNA): TGTGCCAGCTCACCCCCAAGCGTAGCCAAAAACATTCAGTACTTC. This sequence encodes CASSPPSVAKNIQYF. Supplemented by reference TRBV18 and TRBJ2-4, the full variable domain reads NAGVMQNPRHLVRRRGQEARLRCSPMKGHSHVYWYRQLPEEGLKFMVYLQKENIIDESGMPKERFSAEFPKEGPSILRIQQVVRGDSAAYFCASSPPSVAKNIQYFGAGTRLSVL.